There are many counts of the clone carrying this T cell receptor (beta chain). Its specificity is not known. This record belongs to a study of blood T cells in healthy people across ages. The second PCR ran roughly 6 to 11 cycles with a sample-barcoded 5' primer and J-beta primers. Every cDNA molecule carried a tag from a template-switch adaptor bearing 12 random nucleotides. In TCRdb, the 5' RACE reads were re-called with MiXCR into one record per CDR3 protein. The sample records about 1 million distinct CDR3 sequences, more than 35% being singletons. Study observations and caveats: Correlation between TCR beta diversity and naive T cell percentage was strong.

CDR3 length: 13 residues. The germline V gene has CDR1 SNHLY and CDR2 FYNNEI. The V and J ends lost 4 bases and 5 bases, in that order; junction bases with no gene match: 3. The V and J genes are TRBV2 and TRBJ2-7; 9 nucleotides match TRBD1. Sequencing input: blood. The source of this sequence is a woman between 55 and 75 years old in good health. The CDR3 here is CASSGTGDNEQYF. The CDR3 DNA sequence: TGTGCCAGCAGTGGGACAGGGGACAACGAGCAGTACTTC.